Here is one TCR beta chain with its context. These data originate in a study of OX40 agonist ivuxolimab in advanced cancers. The data were produced by immunoSEQ multiplex PCR, yet TCRdb's version contains in-frame clones alone and is incomplete. Among 65,000 to 85,000 clones listed, 70% to 90% were seen once. The CDR3 sequence is 14 residues long. With 3 bases removed from V and 3 bases from J, the gap between germline ends came to 12 bases. Germline CDR1 SGHNT, CDR2 YYREEE (reference sequence). This specimen consisted of CD4+ or CD8+ T cells sorted from blood, obtained in a trial of the OX40 agonist ivuxolimab. The chain joins TRBV5-4 to TRBJ1-2; D is unresolved. This clonotype was sampled from an adult with an advanced solid tumor such as melanoma, head and neck, liver or kidney cancer. The CDR3 DNA is TGTGCCAGCAGCTCAACAGAGTCCTACTATGGCTACACCTTC. Its protein is CASSSTESYYGYTF.